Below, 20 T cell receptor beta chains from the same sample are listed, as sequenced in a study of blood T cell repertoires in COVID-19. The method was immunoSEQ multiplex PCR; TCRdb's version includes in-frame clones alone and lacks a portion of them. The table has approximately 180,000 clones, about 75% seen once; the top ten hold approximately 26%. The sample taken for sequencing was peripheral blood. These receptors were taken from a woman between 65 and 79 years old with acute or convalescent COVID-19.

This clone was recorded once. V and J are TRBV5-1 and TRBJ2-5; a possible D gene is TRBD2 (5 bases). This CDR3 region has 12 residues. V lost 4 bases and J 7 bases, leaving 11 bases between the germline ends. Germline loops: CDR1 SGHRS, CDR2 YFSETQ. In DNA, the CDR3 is TGCGCCAGCAGCGAGATGAGCGGGACCCAGTACTTC. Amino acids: CASSEMSGTQYF.

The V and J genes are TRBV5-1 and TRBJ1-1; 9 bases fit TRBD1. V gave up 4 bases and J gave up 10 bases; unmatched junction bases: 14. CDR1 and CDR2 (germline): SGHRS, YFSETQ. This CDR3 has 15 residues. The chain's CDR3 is CASSLGQGPSRIAFF. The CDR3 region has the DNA TGCGCCAGCAGCCTGGGACAGGGACCCTCGAGAATAGCTTTCTTT. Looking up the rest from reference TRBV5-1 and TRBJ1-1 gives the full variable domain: KAGVTQTPRYLIKTRGQQVTLSCSPISGHRSVSWYQQTPGQGLQFLFEYFSETQRNKGNFPGRFSGRQFSNSRSEMNVSTLELGDSALYLCASSLGQGPSRIAFFGQGTRLTVV.

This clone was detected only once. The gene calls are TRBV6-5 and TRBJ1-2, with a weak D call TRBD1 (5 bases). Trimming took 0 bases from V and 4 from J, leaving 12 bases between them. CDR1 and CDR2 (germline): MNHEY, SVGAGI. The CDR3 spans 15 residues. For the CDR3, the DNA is TGTGCCAGCAGTTACTCTTCCCAGGGATCCTATGGCTACACCTTC. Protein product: CASSYSSQGSYGYTF.

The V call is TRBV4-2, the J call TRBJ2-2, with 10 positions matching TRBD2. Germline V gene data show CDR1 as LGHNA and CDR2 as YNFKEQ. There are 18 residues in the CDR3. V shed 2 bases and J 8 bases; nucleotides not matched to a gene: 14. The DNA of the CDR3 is TGTGCCAGCAGCCAACGCCTTCTAGCGGGGGATCTTGTGGGGGAGCTGTTTTTT. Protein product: CASSQRLLAGDLVGELFF.

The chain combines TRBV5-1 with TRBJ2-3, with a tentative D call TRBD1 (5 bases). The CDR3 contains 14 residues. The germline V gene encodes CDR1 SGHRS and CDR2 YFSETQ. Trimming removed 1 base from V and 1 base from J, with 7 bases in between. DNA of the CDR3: TGCGCCAGCAGCTTGAGACAGCGCACAGATACGCAGTATTTT. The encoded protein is CASSLRQRTDTQYF.

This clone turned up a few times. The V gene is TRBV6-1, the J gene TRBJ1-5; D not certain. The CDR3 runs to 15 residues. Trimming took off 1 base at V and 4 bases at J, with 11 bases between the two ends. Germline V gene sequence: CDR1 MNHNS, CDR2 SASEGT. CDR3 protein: CASSEVVGRNQPQHF. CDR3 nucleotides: TGTGCCAGCAGTGAAGTGGTGGGGAGAAATCAGCCCCAGCATTTT.

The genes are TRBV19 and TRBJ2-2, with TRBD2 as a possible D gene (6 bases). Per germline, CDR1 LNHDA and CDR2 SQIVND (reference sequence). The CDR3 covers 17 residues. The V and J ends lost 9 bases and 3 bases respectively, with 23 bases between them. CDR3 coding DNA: TGTGCCAGACGATCCCCCCGGGGAGGTTCGCACACCGGGGAGCTGTTTTTT. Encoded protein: CARRSPRGGSHTGELFF. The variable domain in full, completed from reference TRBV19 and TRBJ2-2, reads DGGITQSPKYLFRKEGQNVTLSCEQNLNHDAMYWYRQDPGQGLRLIYYSQIVNDFQKGDIAEGYSVSREKKESFPLTVTSAQKNPTAFYLCARRSPRGGSHTGELFFGEGSRLTVL.

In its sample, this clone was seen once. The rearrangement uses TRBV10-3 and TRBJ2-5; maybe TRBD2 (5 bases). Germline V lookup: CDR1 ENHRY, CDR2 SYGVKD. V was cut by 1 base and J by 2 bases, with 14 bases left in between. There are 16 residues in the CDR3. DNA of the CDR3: TGTGCCATCAGTGAGTTTGCCGGACTCGAGCAAGAGACCCAGTACTTC. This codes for CAISEFAGLEQETQYF.

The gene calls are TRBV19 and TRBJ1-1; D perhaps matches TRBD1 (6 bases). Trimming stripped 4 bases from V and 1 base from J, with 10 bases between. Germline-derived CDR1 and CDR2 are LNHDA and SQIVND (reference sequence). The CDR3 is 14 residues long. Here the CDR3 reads CASSSTGPNTEAFF. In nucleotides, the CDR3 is TGTGCCAGTAGTAGTACAGGGCCGAACACTGAAGCTTTCTTT.

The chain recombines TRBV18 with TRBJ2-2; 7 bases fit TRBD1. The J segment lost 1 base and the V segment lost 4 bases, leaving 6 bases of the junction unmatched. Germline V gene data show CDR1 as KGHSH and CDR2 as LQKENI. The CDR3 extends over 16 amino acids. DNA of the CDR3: TGTGCCAGCTCACTCCTACAGGGGAAGAACACCGGGGAGCTGTTTTTT. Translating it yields CASSLLQGKNTGELFF.

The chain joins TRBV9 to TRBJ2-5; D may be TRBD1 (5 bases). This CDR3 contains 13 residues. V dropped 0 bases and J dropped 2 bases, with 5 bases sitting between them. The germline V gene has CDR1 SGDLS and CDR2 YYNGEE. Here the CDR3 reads CASSVGQQETQYF. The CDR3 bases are TGTGCCAGCAGCGTAGGACAGCAAGAGACCCAGTACTTC.

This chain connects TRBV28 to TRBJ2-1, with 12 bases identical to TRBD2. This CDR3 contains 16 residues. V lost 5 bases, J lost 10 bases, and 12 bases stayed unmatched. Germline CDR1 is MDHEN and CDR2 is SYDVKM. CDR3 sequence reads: CASSPGPGLAGNEQFF. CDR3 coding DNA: TGTGCCAGCAGTCCTGGCCCGGGACTAGCGGGTAACGAGCAGTTCTTC. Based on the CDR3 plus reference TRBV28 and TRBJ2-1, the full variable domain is DVKVTQSSRYLVKRTGEKVFLECVQDMDHENMFWYRQDPGLGLRLIYFSYDVKMKEKGDIPEGYSVSREKKERFSLILESASTNQTSMYLCASSPGPGLAGNEQFFGPGTRLTVL.

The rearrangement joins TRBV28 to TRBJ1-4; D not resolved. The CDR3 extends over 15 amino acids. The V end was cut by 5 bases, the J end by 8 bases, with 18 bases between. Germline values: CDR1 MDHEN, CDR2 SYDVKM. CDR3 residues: CASSPPGTESEKLFF. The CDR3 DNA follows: TGTGCCAGCAGTCCTCCCGGAACAGAGTCCGAAAAACTGTTTTTT.

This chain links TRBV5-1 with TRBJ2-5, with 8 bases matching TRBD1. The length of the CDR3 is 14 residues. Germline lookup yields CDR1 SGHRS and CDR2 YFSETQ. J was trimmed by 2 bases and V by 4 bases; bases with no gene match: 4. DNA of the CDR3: TGCGCCAGCAGCCGTACAGGGGGTCAAGAGACCCAGTACTTC. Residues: CASSRTGGQETQYF.

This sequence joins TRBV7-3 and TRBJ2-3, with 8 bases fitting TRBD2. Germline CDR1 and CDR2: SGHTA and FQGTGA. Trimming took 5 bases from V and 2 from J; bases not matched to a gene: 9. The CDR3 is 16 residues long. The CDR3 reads CASSPNGRAFTDTQYF. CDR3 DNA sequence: TGTGCCAGCAGCCCCAACGGGAGGGCTTTCACAGATACGCAGTATTTT. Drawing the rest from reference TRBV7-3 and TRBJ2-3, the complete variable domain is GAGVSQTPSNKVTEKGKYVELRCDPISGHTALYWYRQSLGQGPEFLIYFQGTGAADDSGLPNDRFFAVRPEGSVSTLKIQRTERGDSAVYLCASSPNGRAFTDTQYFGPGTRLTVL.

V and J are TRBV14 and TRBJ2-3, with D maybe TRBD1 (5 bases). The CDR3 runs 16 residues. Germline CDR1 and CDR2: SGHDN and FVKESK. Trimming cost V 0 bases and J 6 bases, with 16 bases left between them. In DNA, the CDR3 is TGTGCCAGCAGCCAAGATCGGGCAGGGTTACCCGATACGCAGTATTTT. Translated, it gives CASSQDRAGLPDTQYF. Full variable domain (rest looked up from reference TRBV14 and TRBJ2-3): EAGVTQFPSHSVIEKGQTVTLRCDPISGHDNLYWYRRVMGKEIKFLLHFVKESKQDESGMPNNRFLAERTGGTYSTLKVQPAELEDSGVYFCASSQDRAGLPDTQYFGPGTRLTVL.

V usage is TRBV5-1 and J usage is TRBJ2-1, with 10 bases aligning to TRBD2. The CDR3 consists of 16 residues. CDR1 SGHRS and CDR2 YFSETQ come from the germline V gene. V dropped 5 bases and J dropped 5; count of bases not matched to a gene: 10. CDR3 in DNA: TGCGCCAGCAGGGCTAGCGGGAGCAGGGAGAACAATGAGCAGTTCTTC. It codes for CASRASGSRENNEQFF.

DNA for the CDR3: TGTGCCAGCAGCTTAGGCCCTAGTATCTACGAGCAGTACTTC. Its protein product is CASSLGPSIYEQYF. The chain combines TRBV13 with TRBJ2-7; D is undetermined. V was pared by 0 bases and J by 3 bases, with 9 bases between. CDR1 and CDR2 (germline): PRHDT, FYEKMQ (reference sequence). The CDR3 covers 14 residues. The entire variable domain, with the rest obtained from reference TRBV13 and TRBJ2-7, is as follows: AAGVIQSPRHLIKEKRETATLKCYPIPRHDTVYWYQQGPGQDPQFLISFYEKMQSDKGSIPDRFSAQQFSDYHSELNMSSLELGDSALYFCASSLGPSIYEQYFGPGTRLTVT.

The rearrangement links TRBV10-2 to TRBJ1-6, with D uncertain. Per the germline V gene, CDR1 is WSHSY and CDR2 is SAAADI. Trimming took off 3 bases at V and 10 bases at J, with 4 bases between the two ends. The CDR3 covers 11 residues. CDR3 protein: CASSDESPLHF. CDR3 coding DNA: TGCGCCAGCAGTGATGAGTCACCCCTCCACTTT.

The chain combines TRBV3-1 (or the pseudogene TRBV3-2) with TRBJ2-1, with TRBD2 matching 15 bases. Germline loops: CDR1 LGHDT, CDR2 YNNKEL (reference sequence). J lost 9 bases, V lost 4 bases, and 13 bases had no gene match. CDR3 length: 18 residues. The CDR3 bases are TGTGCCAGCAGCCTCACGGGGACTAGCGGGAGGAAAGGTAGTGAGCAGTTCTTC. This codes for CASSLTGTSGRKGSEQFF.